This TCR beta chain was identified during a study of regulatory T cells in long-lasting Graves disease. Study-wide background: Those with persistent Graves' disease had received antithyroid drugs for over 5 years with positive TSH receptor antibodies. Findings and caveats of the study: Persistent disease exhibited a predilection for TRBV28, TRBJ1-2 and TRBJ2-5.

The CDR3 extends over 13 amino acids. The germline V gene encodes CDR1 GTSNPN and CDR2 SVGIG (reference sequence). For this clonotype: Its antigen is as yet unknown.

Time point noted: persistent/refractory GD, antithyroid drugs over 5 years with positive TRAb. RNA from PBMCs was the source of the TCR library. Diagnoses of Graves' disease were made by American Thyroid Association guidelines. Arm-PCR of CDR3 regions with iRepertoire HTBI primers generated TCR beta libraries. TCRdb re-derived calls from the multiplex PCR reads in MiXCR, one entry per CDR3 protein. The table shows 400,000 or so distinct CDR3 sequences, with less than 25% occurring only once. This specimen consisted of peripheral blood mononuclear cells (PBMCs), obtained when the disease was refractory, from a patient treated with antithyroid drugs. The receptor's source is a female donor with Graves disease. The chain couples TRBV30 to TRBJ2-5; no reliable D call. Gene TRBJ2-1 matches the end of the DNA better, so the J call may be wrong. DNA of the CDR3: TGTGCCTGGAGTGGCCTTCCCCCGCATGAGCAGTTCTTC. Its translation is CAWSGLPPHEQFF.